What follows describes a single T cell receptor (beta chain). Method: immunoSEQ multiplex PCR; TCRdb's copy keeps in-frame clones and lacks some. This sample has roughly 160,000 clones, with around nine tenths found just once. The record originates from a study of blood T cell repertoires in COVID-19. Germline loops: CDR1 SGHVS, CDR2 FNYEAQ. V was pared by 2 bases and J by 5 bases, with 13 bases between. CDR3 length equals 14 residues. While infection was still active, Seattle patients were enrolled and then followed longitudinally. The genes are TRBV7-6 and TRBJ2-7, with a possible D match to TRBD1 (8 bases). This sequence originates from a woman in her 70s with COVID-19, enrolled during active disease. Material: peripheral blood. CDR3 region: CASSLRTGRDEQYF. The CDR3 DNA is TGTGCCAGCAGCTTAAGGACAGGGAGGGACGAGCAGTACTTC.